This TCR beta chain was found in a study of blood T cell repertoires in COVID-19. Germline V lookup: CDR1 SEHNR, CDR2 FQNEAQ (reference sequence). The V end lost 3 bases, the J end lost 2 bases, and 11 bases lay between the germline ends. The CDR3 runs 14 residues. The table came from immunoSEQ multiplex PCR; TCRdb's copy has only in-frame clones and leaves some out. The sample gives some 100,000 clones, around 88% of which show up once; 6.5% to 9.5% is in the top ten. This receptor was obtained from a woman aged 65 to 85 with acute or convalescent COVID-19. Sample: peripheral blood. The chain recombines TRBV7-9 with TRBJ2-7; a weak D match, TRBD1 (5 bases). CDR3 bases: TGTGCCAGCAGCTTCCTGGACAAGCCCTACGAGCAGTACTTC. Its protein product is CASSFLDKPYEQYF.